Presented here are 18 T cell receptor beta chains from one specimen sequenced in a study of cytomegalovirus exposure and HLA in healthy donors. PCR was performed using 60 Vbeta and 13 Jbeta primers. Assay used: immunoSEQ multiplex PCR; TCRdb lists only in-frame clones, some missing. The sample lists 120,000 or so clones; roughly 80% were seen once. Material for sequencing was PBMCs. The receptors were sampled from a man younger than 30 in good health and CMV-seropositive.

As DNA, the CDR3 is TGTGCCTGCTGGACAGGGGGCGATTACGAGCAGTACTTC. This translates into CACWTGGDYEQYF. The chain joins TRBV30 to TRBJ2-7; 11 bases line up with TRBD1. Per the germline V gene, CDR1 is GTSNPN and CDR2 is SVGIG (reference sequence). Trimming took 6 bases from V and 4 from J; bases not matched to a gene: 5. The CDR3 covers 13 residues. Using reference TRBV30 and TRBJ2-7 for the parts outside the CDR3, the full variable domain is SQTIHQWPATLVQPVGSPLSLECTVEGTSNPNLYWYRQAAGRGLQLLFYSVGIGQISSEVPQNLSASRPQDRQFILSSKKLLLSDSGFYLCACWTGGDYEQYFGPGTRLTVT.

This clone was found a few times. Here the CDR3 reads CASSLMSGNTGELFF. The CDR3 nucleotides are TGTGCCAGCAGCTTGATGTCAGGGAACACCGGGGAGCTGTTTTTT. The chain couples TRBV5-5 to TRBJ2-2; D is ambiguous. Deletions cut 1 base from V and 1 base from J, with 8 bases between. The CDR3 length is 15 residues. Germline V gives CDR1 SGHKS, CDR2 YYEKEE (reference sequence).

The chain has TRBV7-2 and TRBJ1-1; no clear D gene. The CDR3 is 15 residues long. Germline lookup yields CDR1 SGHTA and CDR2 FQGNSA. V was pared by 2 bases and J by 1 base, with 11 bases between. The CDR3 nucleotides are TGTGCCAGCAGCTTAACAATTTCTCGGAACACTGAAGCTTTCTTT. It yields the protein CASSLTISRNTEAFF.

The V gene is TRBV6-5, the J gene TRBJ1-1; a possible D gene is TRBD1 (6 bases). Germline V gene data show CDR1 as MNHEY and CDR2 as SVGAGI. Trimming took off 7 bases at V and 1 base at J, with 10 bases between the two ends. The CDR3 covers 13 residues. The CDR3 loop is CASTETGNTEAFF. CDR3 nucleotides: TGTGCCAGCACCGAGACAGGGAACACTGAAGCTTTCTTT.

The chain employs TRBV9 and TRBJ2-2; weak D call: TRBD2 (6 bases). The CDR3 covers 15 residues. In germline, CDR1 is SGDLS, CDR2 YYNGEE. Trimming removed 2 bases from V and 4 bases from J, with 12 bases in between. CDR3 DNA: TGTGCCAGCAGCGTCTCCGGGACTCTCACCGGGGAGCTGTTTTTT. Protein product: CASSVSGTLTGELFF.

CDR3 bases: TGTGCCAGCAGCCGACCTTCTGGACAGGGTGGTTCTGAGCAGTTCTTC. It yields the protein CASSRPSGQGGSEQFF. The chain links TRBV7-2 to TRBJ2-1; TRBD1 matches at 8 bases. Germline V gives CDR1 SGHTA, CDR2 FQGNSA. CDR3 length: 16 amino acids. V shed 5 bases and J 9 bases; nucleotides not matched to a gene: 15.

The table lists this clone with a few counts. The gene calls are TRBV19 and TRBJ2-2; D may be TRBD1 (7 bases). V was trimmed by 5 bases and J by 6 bases, leaving 16 bases between them. The CDR3 is made up of 15 amino acids. Germline lookup yields CDR1 LNHDA and CDR2 SQIVND (reference sequence). In DNA form, the CDR3 reads TGTGCCAGTAGTTCCGACAGGGAGGCGGCCGGGGAGCTGTTTTTT. This encodes CASSSDREAAGELFF. Together with reference TRBV19 and TRBJ2-2, the CDR3 gives the full variable domain: DGGITQSPKYLFRKEGQNVTLSCEQNLNHDAMYWYRQDPGQGLRLIYYSQIVNDFQKGDIAEGYSVSREKKESFPLTVTSAQKNPTAFYLCASSSDREAAGELFFGEGSRLTVL.

The sample holds one count of this clone. Germline is not matched at one junction end, which may reflect a read error. The chain combines TRBV11-2 with TRBJ1-4; 9 bases are shared with TRBD1. The length of the CDR3 is 15 residues. Germline-derived CDR1 and CDR2 are SGHAT and FQNNGV. CDR3 residues: CASRRTGAENGKLFF. The CDR3 DNA sequence: TGTGCCAGCAGAAGGACAGGGGCCGAAAATGGAAAACTGTTTTTT.

This clone was picked up one time. The CDR3 DNA sequence: TGCGCCAGCAGCCAAGTCCCAGGGGGCACCGGGGAGCTGTTTTTT. Amino acids: CASSQVPGGTGELFF. The gene calls are TRBV4-1 and TRBJ2-2, with 7 bases aligning to TRBD1. Germline V lookup: CDR1 MGHRA, CDR2 YSYEKL. The junction had 3 bases not matched to a gene; V was cut back by 1 base and J by 4 bases. The length of the CDR3 is 15 residues.

The gene calls are TRBV7-2 and TRBJ2-7; 8 bases align to TRBD1. This CDR3 is 15 amino acids long. J was trimmed by 1 base and V by 1 base; bases with no gene match: 3. Germline assignment: CDR1 SGHTA and CDR2 FQGNSA. The CDR3 region is CASSLERTGSYEQYF. The CDR3 DNA is TGTGCCAGCAGCTTAGAACGGACAGGGTCCTACGAGCAGTACTTC.

The gene calls are TRBV6-6 and TRBJ2-5, with TRBD1 matching 7 bases. The J segment lost 4 bases and the V segment lost 0 bases, leaving 5 bases of the junction unmatched. The CDR3 contains 15 residues. Germline loops: CDR1 MNHNY, CDR2 SVGAGI (reference sequence). CDR3 sequence reads: CASSYSNRGTETQYF. CDR3 DNA sequence: TGTGCCAGCAGTTACTCGAACAGGGGAACAGAGACCCAGTACTTC.

This rearrangement joins TRBV6-6 to TRBJ1-1; D ambiguous. Germline-derived CDR1 and CDR2 are MNHNY and SVGAGI (reference sequence). The CDR3 covers 15 residues. V lost 0 bases, J lost 6 bases, and 14 bases lay in between. The CDR3 here is CASSYSRALGPEAFF. The CDR3 DNA sequence: TGTGCCAGCAGTTACTCGAGGGCCCTCGGCCCTGAAGCTTTCTTT.

This clone occurred once. The rearrangement links TRBV7-2 to TRBJ1-6, with D unclear. CDR1 SGHTA and CDR2 FQGNSA come from the germline V gene. CDR3 size: 13 residues. V was pared by 4 bases and J by 9 bases, with 10 bases between. The CDR3 is CASSYLGPSPLHF. Written as DNA, the CDR3 is TGTGCCAGCAGCTACCTTGGGCCTTCACCCCTCCACTTT.

V is TRBV7-9 and J is TRBJ1-2; weak D call: TRBD1 (6 bases). The CDR3 runs 16 residues. V lost 0 bases and J 0 bases, leaving 11 bases between the germline ends. CDR1 SEHNR and CDR2 FQNEAQ come from the germline V gene (reference sequence). The CDR3 spells CASSLASRGSNYGYTF. CDR3 nucleotide sequence: TGTGCCAGCAGCTTAGCCTCGAGGGGGTCTAACTATGGCTACACCTTC.

This clone occurred a few times. The rearrangement links TRBV29-1 to TRBJ2-7; TRBD1 matches at 7 bases. The CDR3 has 11 amino acids. J lost 3 bases, V lost 6 bases, and 2 bases had no gene match. Looked up from germline, CDR1 is SQVTM and CDR2 is ANQGSEA. CDR3 region: CSVRTGYEQYF. The CDR3 DNA reads as TGCAGCGTGCGGACAGGCTACGAGCAGTACTTC.

This chain links TRBV7-6 with TRBJ1-4; no clear D gene. Germline lookup yields CDR1 SGHVS and CDR2 FNYEAQ. The CDR3 has 16 residues. The V gene lost 3 bases and the J gene lost 5 bases, with 16 bases spanning the gap. The CDR3 sequence: CASSFPGRNGNEKLFF. DNA of the CDR3: TGTGCCAGCAGCTTCCCAGGTCGCAACGGAAATGAAAAACTGTTTTTT. The whole variable domain, filled in from reference TRBV7-6 and TRBJ1-4, reads GAGVSQSPRYKVTKRGQDVALRCDPISGHVSLYWYRQALGQGPEFLTYFNYEAQQDKSGLPNDRFSAERPEGSISTLTIQRTEQRDSAMYRCASSFPGRNGNEKLFFGSGTQLSVL.

The genes are TRBV9 and TRBJ2-2, with 9 bases identical to TRBD2. Germline CDR1 is SGDLS and CDR2 is YYNGEE. V lost 2 bases to trimming and J lost 0 bases; unmatched junction nucleotides: 2. This CDR3 spans 16 amino acids. CDR3 protein: CASSVRTSANTGELFF. For the CDR3, the DNA is TGTGCCAGCAGCGTCAGGACTAGCGCGAACACCGGGGAGCTGTTTTTT.

The rearrangement joins TRBV4-1 to TRBJ2-3; D call uncertain. The CDR3 covers 16 residues. Between the trimmed V and J ends, which lost 4 bases and 4 bases, there was a span of 18 bases. The V gene's germline CDR1 is MGHRA and CDR2 YSYEKL. The CDR3 DNA follows: TGCGCCAGCAGCCTGCTTCCTTCGGGTATGGCAGATACGCAGTATTTT. Translation gives CASSLLPSGMADTQYF.